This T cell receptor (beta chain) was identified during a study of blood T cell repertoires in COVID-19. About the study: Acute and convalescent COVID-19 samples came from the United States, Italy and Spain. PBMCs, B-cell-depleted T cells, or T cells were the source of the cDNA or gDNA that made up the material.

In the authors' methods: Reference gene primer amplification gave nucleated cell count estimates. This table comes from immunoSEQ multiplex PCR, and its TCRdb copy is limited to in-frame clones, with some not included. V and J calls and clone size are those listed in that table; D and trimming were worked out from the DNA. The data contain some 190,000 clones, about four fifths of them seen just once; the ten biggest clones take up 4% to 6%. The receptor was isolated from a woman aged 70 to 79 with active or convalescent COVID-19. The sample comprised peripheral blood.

CDR3 DNA sequence: TGTGCCAGCAGCGGAGACCGGTTCAGCGATGAGCAGTTCTTC. It codes for CASSGDRFSDEQFF. This chain uses TRBV9 with TRBJ2-1; D gene unclear. Trimming removed 3 bases from V and 8 bases from J, with 15 bases in between. The CDR3 runs 14 residues. CDR1 SGDLS and CDR2 YYNGEE come from the germline V gene.